A selection of T cell receptor beta chains follows, all from one sample in a study of blood T cell repertoires in COVID-19. Only in-frame clones appear in the TCRdb table, and some are missing; sequencing was by immunoSEQ multiplex PCR. Among around 400,000 clones, 88% were seen once, and the ten largest hold about 1.5%. The sequencing sample was made of PBMCs or T cells enriched from blood (not recorded which). The receptors come from a woman under 30 who had been exposed to COVID-19. The CDR3 runs from the conserved cysteine through the conserved F or W. A D gene is named only where the DNA matches it firmly. The size of a clone is reported for some rows only, either as once, few or many, or as a class for expanded clones.

.	TRBJ2-5	TRBD1	TRBV12-5	TGTGCTAGTGGTTTGGGGAACAGGGGCGGTGAGACCCAGTACTTC	CASGLGNRGGETQYF
.	TRBJ2-1	TRBD2	TRBV10-3	TGTGCCATCACAGGGACTAGCGGCAATGAGCAGTTCTTC	CAITGTSGNEQFF
.	TRBJ1-2	.	TRBV24-1	TGTGCCACCAGTGATTTTCGTAAGGGGAACTATGGCTACACCTTC	CATSDFRKGNYGYTF
.	TRBJ2-7	.	TRBV5-4	TGTGCCAGCAGCTTACAGGGTACGGGCGATTACGAGCAGTACTTC	CASSLQGTGDYEQYF
.	TRBJ2-7	TRBD1	TRBV27	TGTGCCAGCAGTGCGGATAGGGGGCAGGGGCCCTACGAGCAGTACTTC	CASSADRGQGPYEQYF
once	TRBJ1-2	TRBD1	TRBV24-1	TGTGCCACCAGTGATAATAAACAGGGGAGCTATGGCTACACCTTC	CATSDNKQGSYGYTF
few	TRBJ1-1	.	TRBV6-1	TGTGCCAGCAGTGAAGCGCAGGGGATGGCTTTCTTT	CASSEAQGMAFF
.	TRBJ2-1	TRBD1	TRBV7-3	TGTGCCAGCAGCCAATACACCGGGACAGGGGAAAATGAGCAGTTCTTC	CASSQYTGTGENEQFF
once	TRBJ1-2	.	TRBV7-9	TGTGCCAGCAGCTTAGCCAGAAACTATGGCTACACCTTC	CASSLARNYGYTF
.	TRBJ2-1	TRBD2	TRBV28	TGTGCCAGCAGCCCCGGGACTAGCGGGAGCGGGGAGCAGTTCTTC	CASSPGTSGSGEQFF
.	TRBJ1-6	.	TRBV5-4	TGTGCCAGCAGCTTGGACAGGGTTAATAATTCACCCCTCCACTTT	CASSLDRVNNSPLHF
.	TRBJ1-1	.	TRBV5-6	TGTGCCAGCAGCTCACAAGACAGGACGGCTTTCTTT	CASSSQDRTAFF
.	TRBJ2-7	TRBD2	TRBV7-2	TGTGCCAGCAGTCTAGCGGGGGGCGCCTACGAGCAGTACTTC	CASSLAGGAYEQYF
few	TRBJ2-7	TRBD1	TRBV6-2/TRBV6-3	TGTGCCAGCAGTTACAGCAGAACCGGGACAGGCGGGGTCGAGCAGTACTTC	CASSYSRTGTGGVEQYF